One sample yielded the 13 T cell receptor beta chains listed below, sequenced in a study of blood T cells in healthy people across ages. Alongside a J-beta primer mix, a sample-barcoded 5' primer served in a second PCR lasting 7 to 11 cycles. TCRdb itself ran the 5' RACE reads through MiXCR, one entry per CDR3 protein. The profile shows around 1.5 million distinct CDR3 sequences, roughly 60% of them singletons. The specimen sequenced was blood. These receptors all come from a man between 18 and 35 years old in good health.

This clonotype was seen more than once but under ten times. V and J are TRBV5-1 and TRBJ2-7; TRBD2 matches at 13 bases. TRBJ2-5 explains the end of the DNA better; the J call may be wrong. The V gene's germline CDR1 is SGHRS and CDR2 YFSETQ. The CDR3 sequence is 15 residues long. CDR3 in amino acids: CASSLGTSGSKTQYF. The CDR3 DNA follows: TGCGCCAGCAGCTTGGGGACTAGCGGGAGTAAGACCCAGTACTTC.

The V gene is TRBV28, the J gene TRBJ1-2; the match to TRBD1 covers 7 bases. From germline, CDR1 is MDHEN and CDR2 SYDVKM. V lost 6 bases to trimming and J lost 4 bases; unmatched junction nucleotides: 8. CDR3 length: 14 amino acids. The CDR3 bases are TGTGCCAGCAGGGACATACAGGGGCTCTATGGCTACACCTTC. Encoded protein: CASRDIQGLYGYTF.

This sequence joins TRBV29-1 and TRBJ2-4; perhaps TRBD1 as D (7 bases). This CDR3 spans 11 amino acids. V shed 4 bases and J shed 9 bases, with 10 bases lying between them. Per the germline V gene, CDR1 is SQVTM and CDR2 is ANQGSEA. The CDR3: CSVGQGGIQYF. The CDR3 bases are TGCAGCGTTGGACAGGGAGGCATTCAGTACTTC. Full variable domain (rest looked up from reference TRBV29-1 and TRBJ2-4): SAVISQKPSRDICQRGTSLTIQCQVDSQVTMMFWYRQQPGQSLTLIATANQGSEATYESGFVIDKFPISRPNLTFSTLTVSNMSPEDSSIYLCSVGQGGIQYFGAGTRLSVL.

The chain links TRBV2 to TRBJ2-5, with 8 bases matching TRBD1. The ends lost 8 bases at V and 5 bases at J; junction bases unmatched: 19. Germline lookup yields CDR1 SNHLY and CDR2 FYNNEI. The length of the CDR3 is 17 residues. The CDR3 DNA follows: TGTGCCAGCTACTCTTCTGCGGACAGGGTCCTTCGGGAGACCCAGTACTTC. This sequence encodes CASYSSADRVLRETQYF. The full variable domain, rest sourced from reference TRBV2 and TRBJ2-5, is EPEVTQTPSHQVTQMGQEVILRCVPISNHLYFYWYRQILGQKVEFLVSFYNNEISEKSEIFDDQFSVERPDGSNFTLKIRSTKLEDSAMYFCASYSSADRVLRETQYFGPGTRLLVL.

This rearrangement joins TRBV7-9 to TRBJ1-1; 11 nucleotides match TRBD1. J was trimmed by 5 bases and V by 7 bases; bases with no gene match: 12. Germline lookup yields CDR1 SEHNR and CDR2 FQNEAQ (reference sequence). The CDR3 consists of 16 residues. The CDR3 reads CASTLRRGQGGTEAFF. The CDR3 coding sequence is TGTGCCAGCACCCTACGCCGGGGACAGGGGGGAACTGAAGCTTTCTTT.

The table lists this clonotype with a count of one. The genes are TRBV20-1 and TRBJ1-4, with 10 bases aligning to TRBD1. The trim removed 1 base at V and 5 bases at J, leaving 1 base unmatched. The CDR3 sequence is 14 residues long. Germline V gives CDR1 DFQATT, CDR2 SNEGSKA (reference sequence). CDR3: CSARADRGNEKLFF. DNA of the CDR3: TGCAGTGCTAGAGCGGACAGGGGGAATGAAAAACTGTTTTTT.

The chain has TRBV7-6 and TRBJ2-1, with D maybe TRBD2 (5 bases). Trimming cost V 0 bases and J 9 bases, with 9 bases left between them. Germline assignment: CDR1 SGHVS and CDR2 FNYEAQ. This CDR3 is 13 amino acids long. CDR3 DNA: TGTGCCAGCAGCTTAGCTTCCGGGATTGAGCAGTTCTTC. This sequence encodes CASSLASGIEQFF. The entire variable domain, with the rest obtained from reference TRBV7-6 and TRBJ2-1, is as follows: GAGVSQSPRYKVTKRGQDVALRCDPISGHVSLYWYRQALGQGPEFLTYFNYEAQQDKSGLPNDRFSAERPEGSISTLTIQRTEQRDSAMYRCASSLASGIEQFFGPGTRLTVL.

A few counts support this clonotype. V usage is TRBV20-1 and J usage is TRBJ2-4; 8 nucleotides agree with TRBD2. The last part of the DNA fits TRBJ2-5 better; the J call may be wrong. CDR3 length: 15 amino acids. The germline CDR1 and CDR2 sequences are DFQATT and SNEGSKA (reference sequence). The CDR3 sequence: CSARDSGVPRETQYF. The CDR3 nucleotides read TGCAGTGCTAGGGATAGCGGGGTTCCGAGGGAGACCCAGTACTTC.

The gene calls are TRBV12-3 or TRBV12-4 and TRBJ2-7; D may be TRBD1 or TRBD2 (5 bases each). The length of the CDR3 is 12 residues. The V end was cut by 3 bases, the J end by 6 bases, with 9 bases between. The CDR3 nucleotides read TGTGCCAGCAGTTTCGAGGGGCTCGAGCAGTACTTC. Its protein product is CASSFEGLEQYF.

The V call is TRBV6-5, the J call TRBJ2-1; TRBD2 might be the D (5 bases). The end of the DNA is better explained by TRBJ2-7, so the J call may be wrong. The germline CDR1 and CDR2 sequences are MNHEY and SVGAGI. The CDR3 runs to 14 residues. In nucleotides, the CDR3 is TGTGCCAGCAGTTACCTGGCCCTCGGGGACGAGCAGTACTTC. Translation gives CASSYLALGDEQYF.

This clonotype has a handful of counts. Since a much larger clone is just one base distant, this may be a read error. The chain links TRBV25-1 to TRBJ2-1; D is uncertain. Trimming removed 6 bases at V and 7 bases at J, with 10 bases between. The CDR3 runs 12 residues. From germline, CDR1 is MGHDK and CDR2 SYGVNS. The CDR3 nucleotides read TGTGCCAGCAGGGATTACCATAATGAGCAGTTCTTC. Protein sequence: CASRDYHNEQFF.

The chain employs TRBV4-1 and TRBJ2-5; TRBD1 matches at 8 bases. The CDR3 has 14 amino acids. V gave up 3 bases and J gave up 3 bases; unmatched junction bases: 3. Germline V gives CDR1 MGHRA, CDR2 YSYEKL. The CDR3: CASSHTDREETQYF. In nucleotides, the CDR3 is TGCGCCAGCAGCCACACGGACAGGGAAGAGACCCAGTACTTC.

This clonotype was recorded at least ten times. The chain employs TRBV28 and TRBJ1-3; D not resolved. The CDR3 has 14 residues. V was trimmed by 7 bases and J by 0 bases, leaving 10 bases between them. Germline CDR1 reads MDHEN; CDR2 reads SYDVKM. Here the CDR3 reads CASKVGSSGNTIYF. The CDR3 DNA reads as TGTGCCAGCAAAGTGGGGAGCTCTGGAAACACCATATATTTT.